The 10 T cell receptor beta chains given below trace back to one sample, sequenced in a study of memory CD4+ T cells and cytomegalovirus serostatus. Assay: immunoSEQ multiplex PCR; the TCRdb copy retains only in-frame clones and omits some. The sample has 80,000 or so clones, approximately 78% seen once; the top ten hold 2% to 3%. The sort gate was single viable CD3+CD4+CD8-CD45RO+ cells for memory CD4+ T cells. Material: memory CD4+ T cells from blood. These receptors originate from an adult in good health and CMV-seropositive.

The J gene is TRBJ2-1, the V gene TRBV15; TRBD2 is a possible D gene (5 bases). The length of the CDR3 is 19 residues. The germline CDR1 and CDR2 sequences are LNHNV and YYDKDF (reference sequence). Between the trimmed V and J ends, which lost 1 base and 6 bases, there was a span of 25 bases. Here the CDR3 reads CATSRVRGSYHLLGNEQFF. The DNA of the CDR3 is TGTGCCACCAGCAGAGTCCGGGGAAGCTACCATCTACTGGGCAATGAGCAGTTCTTC.

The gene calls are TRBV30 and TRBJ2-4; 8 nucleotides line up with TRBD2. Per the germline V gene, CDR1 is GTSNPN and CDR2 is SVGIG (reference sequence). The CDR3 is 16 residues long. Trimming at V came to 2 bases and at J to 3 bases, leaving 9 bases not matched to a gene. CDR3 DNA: TGTGCCTGGAGTCCGACCGGGGGGGTGGGCAAAAACATTCAGTACTTC. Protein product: CAWSPTGGVGKNIQYF.

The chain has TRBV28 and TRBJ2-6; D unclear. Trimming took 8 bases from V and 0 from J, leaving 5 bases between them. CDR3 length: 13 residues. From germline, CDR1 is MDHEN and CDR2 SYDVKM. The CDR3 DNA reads TGTGCCAGCCGGAGCTCTGGGGCCAACGTCCTGACTTTC. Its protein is CASRSSGANVLTF.

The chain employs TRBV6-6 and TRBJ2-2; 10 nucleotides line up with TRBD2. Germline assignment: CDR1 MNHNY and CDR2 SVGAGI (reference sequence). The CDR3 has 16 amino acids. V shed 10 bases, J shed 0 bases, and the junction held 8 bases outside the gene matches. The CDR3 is CATRTSGYPNTGELFF. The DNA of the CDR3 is TGTGCCACTCGGACTAGCGGTTATCCGAACACCGGGGAGCTGTTTTTT.

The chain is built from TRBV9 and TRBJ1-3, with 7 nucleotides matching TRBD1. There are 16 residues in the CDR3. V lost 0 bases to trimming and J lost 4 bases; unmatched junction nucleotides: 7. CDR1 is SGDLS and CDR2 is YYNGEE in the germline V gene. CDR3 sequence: CASSVVPGQRGNTIYF. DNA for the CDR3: TGTGCCAGCAGCGTAGTACCGGGACAGAGGGGAAACACCATATATTTT.

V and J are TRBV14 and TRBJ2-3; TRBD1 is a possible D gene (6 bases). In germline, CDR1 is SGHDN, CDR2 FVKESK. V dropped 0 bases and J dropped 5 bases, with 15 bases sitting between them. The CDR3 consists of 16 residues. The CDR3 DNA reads TGTGCCAGCAGCCAAGATTCCGCAGGGGTCATAGATACGCAGTATTTT. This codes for CASSQDSAGVIDTQYF.

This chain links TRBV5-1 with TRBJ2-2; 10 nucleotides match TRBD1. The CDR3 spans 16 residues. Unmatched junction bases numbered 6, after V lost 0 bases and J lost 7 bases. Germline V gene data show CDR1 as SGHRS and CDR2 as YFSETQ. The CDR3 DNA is TGCGCCAGCAGCTTGGCCGGGACAGGGGTTATCGGGGAGCTGTTTTTT. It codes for CASSLAGTGVIGELFF.

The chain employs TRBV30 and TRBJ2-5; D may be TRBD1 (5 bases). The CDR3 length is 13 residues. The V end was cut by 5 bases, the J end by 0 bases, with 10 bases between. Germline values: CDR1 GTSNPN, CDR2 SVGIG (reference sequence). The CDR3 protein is CAWARTHQETQYF. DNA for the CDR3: TGTGCCTGGGCCAGGACACACCAAGAGACCCAGTACTTC.

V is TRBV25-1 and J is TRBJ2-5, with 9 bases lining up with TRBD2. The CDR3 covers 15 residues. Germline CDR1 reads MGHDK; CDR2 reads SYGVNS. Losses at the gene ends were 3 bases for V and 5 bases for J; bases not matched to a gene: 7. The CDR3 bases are TGTGCCAGCAGTGAGCCCGGGACTAGCAGGGAGACCCAGTACTTC. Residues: CASSEPGTSRETQYF. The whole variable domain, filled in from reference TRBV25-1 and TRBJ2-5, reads EADIYQTPRYLVIGTGKKITLECSQTMGHDKMYWYQQDPGMELHLIHYSYGVNSTEKGDLSSESTVSRIRTEHFPLTLESARPSHTSQYLCASSEPGTSRETQYFGPGTRLLVL.

As DNA, the CDR3 is TGTGCCAGCAGCCGCAGTAATGAAAAACTGTTTTTT. Its protein product is CASSRSNEKLFF. V and J are TRBV7-2 and TRBJ1-4; the D is unclear. The germline CDR1 and CDR2 sequences are SGHTA and FQGNSA. The CDR3 length is 12 residues. V gave up 5 bases and J gave up 4 bases, with 5 bases separating them.